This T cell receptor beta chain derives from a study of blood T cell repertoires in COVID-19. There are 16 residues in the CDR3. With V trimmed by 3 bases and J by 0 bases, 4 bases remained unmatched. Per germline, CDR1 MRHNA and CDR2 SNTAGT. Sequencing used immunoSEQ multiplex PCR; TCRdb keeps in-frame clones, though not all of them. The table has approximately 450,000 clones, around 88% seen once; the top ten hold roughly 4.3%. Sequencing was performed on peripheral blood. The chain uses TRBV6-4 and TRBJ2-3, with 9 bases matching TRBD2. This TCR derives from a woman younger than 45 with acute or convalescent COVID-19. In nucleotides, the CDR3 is TGTGCCAGCAGTGAGCAGCGGGGGGCTAGCACAGATACGCAGTATTTT. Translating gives CASSEQRGASTDTQYF.